Below, 20 T cell receptor beta chains from the same sample are listed, as sequenced in a study of blood T cells in healthy people across ages. A sample-barcoded 5' primer and a J-beta primer mix were used in a second PCR of roughly 7 to 12 cycles. MiXCR, applied by TCRdb to the 5' RACE reads, yields one record per CDR3 protein. The sample shows some 700,000 distinct CDR3 sequences, around 46% of them seen only once. The sample was blood. Source of these receptors: a woman aged 60-75 years in good health.

This chain connects TRBV19 to TRBJ1-1, with TRBD1 matching 7 bases. Germline V CDR1 and CDR2: LNHDA, SQIVND (reference sequence). The CDR3 length is 15 residues. V lost 7 bases, J lost 4 bases, and 12 bases stayed unmatched. The CDR3 protein is CASIIRTGGGTEAFF. CDR3 sequence (DNA): TGTGCCAGTATTATTCGGACAGGCGGAGGCACTGAAGCTTTCTTT. Drawing the rest from reference TRBV19 and TRBJ1-1, the complete variable domain is DGGITQSPKYLFRKEGQNVTLSCEQNLNHDAMYWYRQDPGQGLRLIYYSQIVNDFQKGDIAEGYSVSREKKESFPLTVTSAQKNPTAFYLCASIIRTGGGTEAFFGQGTRLTVV.

The sample holds one count of this clonotype. The V gene is TRBV3-1, the J gene TRBJ2-1; unclear D gene. The germline V gene has CDR1 LGHDT and CDR2 YNNKEL (reference sequence). Trimming took 1 base from V and 0 from J, leaving 10 bases between them. CDR3 length equals 16 residues. CDR3 bases: TGTGCCAGCAGCCAAGCTTTGGTGCCCTCCTACAATGAGCAGTTCTTC. The encoded protein is CASSQALVPSYNEQFF.

This CDR3 is CASSVSDRVYEQYF. In nucleotides, the CDR3 is TGTGCCAGCAGCGTTTCTGACAGGGTTTACGAGCAGTACTTC. J is TRBJ2-7 and V is TRBV9, with 7 bases aligning to TRBD1. Trimming took 2 bases from V and 4 from J; bases not matched to a gene: 6. The CDR3 has 14 residues. Per the germline V gene, CDR1 is SGDLS and CDR2 is YYNGEE.

The chain combines TRBV5-1 with TRBJ2-5; weak D call: TRBD1 (5 bases). Trimming removed 5 bases from V and 6 bases from J, with 23 bases in between. This CDR3 is built from 16 residues. Germline-derived CDR1 and CDR2 are SGHRS and YFSETQ. The CDR3 DNA is TGCGCCAGCAGTCAGCCCGAGACAGACCAAGGACAGACCCAGTACTTC. Protein sequence: CASSQPETDQGQTQYF. Full variable domain (remainder filled in from reference TRBV5-1 and TRBJ2-5): KAGVTQTPRYLIKTRGQQVTLSCSPISGHRSVSWYQQTPGQGLQFLFEYFSETQRNKGNFPGRFSGRQFSNSRSEMNVSTLELGDSALYLCASSQPETDQGQTQYFGPGTRLLVL.

V is TRBV7-2 and J is TRBJ2-1; 8 positions match TRBD2. The J call is in doubt because the DNA end fits TRBJ2-7 better. The CDR3 is 15 amino acids. CDR1 and CDR2 from the germline V gene are SGHTA and FQGNSA. In nucleotides, the CDR3 is TGTGCCAGCATTCCCACTAGCGGCTCCTACAATGAGCAGTACTTC. This codes for CASIPTSGSYNEQYF.

The chain uses TRBV6-6 and TRBJ1-1; D is unclear. Germline CDR1 MNHNY, CDR2 SVGAGI (reference sequence). V lost 3 bases and J 1 base, leaving 6 bases between the germline ends. This CDR3 contains 13 residues. This CDR3 is CASSYIRNTEAFF. CDR3 DNA sequence: TGTGCCAGCAGTTATATACGGAACACTGAAGCTTTCTTT.

This rearrangement joins TRBV2 to TRBJ2-5; D is unresolved. The CDR3 is 12 residues long. The V gene's germline CDR1 is SNHLY and CDR2 FYNNEI. Trimming stripped 5 bases from V and 11 bases from J, with 15 bases between. DNA for the CDR3: TGTGCCAGCAGTCCTCAGACCGAGGAGCAGTACTTC. This codes for CASSPQTEEQYF.

The chain links TRBV3-1 to TRBJ2-5; D is ambiguous. The DNA end is a closer match to TRBJ2-7, so the J assignment may be wrong. Per the germline V gene, CDR1 is LGHDT and CDR2 is YNNKEL (reference sequence). The CDR3 runs 13 residues. In DNA, the CDR3 is TGTGCCAGCAGCCCATACGATCCCTACGAGCAGTACTTC. Translated, it gives CASSPYDPYEQYF.

The chain recombines TRBV12-3 or TRBV12-4 with TRBJ1-5; 7 bases agree with TRBD1. V was pared by 2 bases and J by 6 bases, with 7 bases of the junction left unmatched. CDR3 length equals 15 residues. This CDR3 reads CASSLRETGTQPQHF. DNA for the CDR3: TGTGCCAGCAGTTTAAGGGAGACAGGGACTCAGCCCCAGCATTTT.

In this sample, this clonotype turned up many times. This chain links TRBV5-1 with TRBJ2-6; TRBD1 matches 10 bases. Germline V gives CDR1 SGHRS, CDR2 YFSETQ. The trim removed 7 bases at V and 0 bases at J, leaving 7 bases unmatched. CDR3 size: 17 residues. Written as DNA, the CDR3 is TGCGCCAGCTTCCCGGGACAGGGGCTCTCTGGGGCCAACGTCCTGACTTTC. It specifies CASFPGQGLSGANVLTF.

The rearrangement uses TRBV20-1 and TRBJ2-7; 13 nucleotides agree with TRBD2. The CDR3 consists of 15 residues. V lost 3 bases and J lost 6; bases outside the gene matches: 8. Germline lookup yields CDR1 DFQATT and CDR2 SNEGSKA (reference sequence). In nucleotides, the CDR3 is TGCAGTGCTAGCACGGGACTAGCGGGAAGGGGCGAGCAGTACTTC. This sequence encodes CSASTGLAGRGEQYF.

The rearrangement joins TRBV24-1 to TRBJ2-1; D perhaps matches TRBD1 (6 bases). The J call may be faulty, since TRBJ2-7 better matches the DNA end. The length of the CDR3 is 11 residues. Germline CDR1 and CDR2: KGHDR and SFDVKD. Written as DNA, the CDR3 is TGTGCCTGGGACAATCCCTACGAGCAGTACTTC. Its translation: CAWDNPYEQYF.

The CDR3, as DNA: TGTGCCAGCAGCCAGTCCTCTAGCGGATATAGCACAGATACGCAGTATTTT. This gives the protein CASSQSSSGYSTDTQYF. The V gene is TRBV14, the J gene TRBJ2-3; 7 bases align to TRBD2. Germline values: CDR1 SGHDN, CDR2 FVKESK. J was trimmed by 0 bases and V by 3 bases; bases with no gene match: 9. There are 17 residues in the CDR3. The full variable domain, completed using reference TRBV14 and TRBJ2-3, is EAGVTQFPSHSVIEKGQTVTLRCDPISGHDNLYWYRRVMGKEIKFLLHFVKESKQDESGMPNNRFLAERTGGTYSTLKVQPAELEDSGVYFCASSQSSSGYSTDTQYFGPGTRLTVL.

The chain carries TRBV4-2 and TRBJ1-2; D might be TRBD1 (5 bases). In germline, CDR1 is LGHNA, CDR2 YNFKEQ. The V gene lost 0 bases and the J gene lost 0 bases, with 11 bases spanning the gap. This CDR3 contains 16 residues. The CDR3 here is CASSQDKGIANYGYTF. DNA of the CDR3: TGTGCCAGCAGCCAAGATAAGGGGATCGCTAACTATGGCTACACCTTC.

This clonotype was seen only a few times. The rearrangement joins TRBV7-2 to TRBJ2-1; D may be TRBD2 (6 bases). CDR1 and CDR2 from the germline V gene are SGHTA and FQGNSA. The V gene lost 5 bases and the J gene lost 9 bases, with 11 bases spanning the gap. The CDR3 has 12 residues. CDR3 in DNA: TGTGCCAGCAGCCAATACGGGGGTGAGCAGTTCTTC. Protein: CASSQYGGEQFF.

The chain carries TRBV20-1 and TRBJ2-3; D not certain. Germline V CDR1 and CDR2: DFQATT, SNEGSKA (reference sequence). This CDR3 is built from 16 residues. V was clipped by 0 bases and J by 0 bases, with 13 bases between them. The CDR3 sequence: CSARDLATTSTDTQYF. In DNA, the CDR3 is TGCAGTGCTAGAGATCTGGCGACAACCAGCACAGATACGCAGTATTTT.

This chain connects TRBV20-1 to TRBJ2-1, with D uncertain. The ends were cut back, 1 base at V and 6 bases at J, with 7 bases in the middle. The CDR3 length is 12 residues. Looked up from germline, CDR1 is DFQATT and CDR2 is SNEGSKA (reference sequence). The CDR3: CSARAPINEQFF. For the CDR3, the DNA is TGCAGTGCTAGAGCACCAATCAATGAGCAGTTCTTC.

This sequence joins TRBV18 and TRBJ1-1, with D possibly TRBD1 on 5 matching bases. The length of the CDR3 is 16 residues. Trimming left V 2 bases short and J 3 bases short, with 16 bases between. Germline V CDR1 and CDR2: KGHSH, LQKENI. The CDR3 reads CASSPVEGLWDTEAFF. The CDR3 region has the DNA TGTGCCAGCTCACCAGTCGAGGGGCTGTGGGACACTGAAGCTTTCTTT.

J is TRBJ2-7 and V is TRBV12-3 or TRBV12-4, with TRBD2 matching over 7 bases. The closer fit of TRBJ2-5 to the DNA end suggests the J call may be wrong. This CDR3 comprises 13 residues. CDR3: CASRASSGGTQYF. The CDR3 nucleotides are TGTGCCAGCAGGGCCTCCTCGGGGGGGACCCAGTACTTC.

In the case of this clonotype: One junction end does not reproduce the germline sequence, and a read error may be involved. This rearrangement joins TRBV7-2 to TRBJ2-1; 16 bases fit TRBD2. The CDR3 length is 20 residues. CDR1 and CDR2 (germline): SGHTA, FQGNSA. The CDR3 here is CASSSPGGLAGGWLYNGQFF. As DNA, the CDR3 is TGTGCCAGCAGCTCACCCGGGGGACTAGCGGGGGGGTGGCTCTACAATGGGCAGTTCTTC.